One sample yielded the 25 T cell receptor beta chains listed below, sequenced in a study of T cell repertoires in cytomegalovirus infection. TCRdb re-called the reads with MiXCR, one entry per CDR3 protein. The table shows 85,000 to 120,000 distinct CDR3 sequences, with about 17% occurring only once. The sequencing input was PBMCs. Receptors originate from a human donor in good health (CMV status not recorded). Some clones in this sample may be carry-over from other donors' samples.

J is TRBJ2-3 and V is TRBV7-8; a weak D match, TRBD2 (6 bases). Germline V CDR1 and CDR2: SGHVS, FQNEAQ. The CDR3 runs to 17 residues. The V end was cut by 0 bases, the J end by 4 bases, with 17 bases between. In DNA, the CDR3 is TGTGCCAGCAGCTTAGCTCGGGGGTTGGGGTGGGCAGATACGCAGTATTTT. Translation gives CASSLARGLGWADTQYF.

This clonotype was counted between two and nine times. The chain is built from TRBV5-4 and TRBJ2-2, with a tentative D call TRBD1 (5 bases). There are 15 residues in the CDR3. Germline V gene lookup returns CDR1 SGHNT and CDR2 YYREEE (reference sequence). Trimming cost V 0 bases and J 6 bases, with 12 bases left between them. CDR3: CASSLGGPAAGELFF. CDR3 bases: TGTGCCAGCAGCTTGGGGGGCCCCGCGGCCGGGGAGCTGTTTTTT.

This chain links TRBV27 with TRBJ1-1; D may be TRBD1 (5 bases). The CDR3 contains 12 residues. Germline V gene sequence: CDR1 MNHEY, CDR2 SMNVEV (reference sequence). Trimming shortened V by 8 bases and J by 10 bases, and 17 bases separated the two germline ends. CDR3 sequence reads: CASSRWGVAAFF. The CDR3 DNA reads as TGTGCCAGCTCGCGGTGGGGGGTGGCAGCTTTCTTT.

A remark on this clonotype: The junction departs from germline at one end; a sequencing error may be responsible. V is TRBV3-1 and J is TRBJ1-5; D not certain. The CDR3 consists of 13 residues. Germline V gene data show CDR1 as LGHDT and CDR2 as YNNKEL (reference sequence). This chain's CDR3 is CASSQEMNQHQHF. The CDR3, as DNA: TGTGCCAGCAGCCAAGAGATGAATCAGCACCAGCATTTT. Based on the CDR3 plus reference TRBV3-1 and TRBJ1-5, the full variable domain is DTAVSQTPKYLVTQMGNDKSIKCEQNLGHDTMYWYKQDSKKFLKIMFSYNNKELIINETVPNRFSPKSPDKAHLNLHINSLELGDSAVYFCASSQEMNQHQHFGDGTRLSIL.

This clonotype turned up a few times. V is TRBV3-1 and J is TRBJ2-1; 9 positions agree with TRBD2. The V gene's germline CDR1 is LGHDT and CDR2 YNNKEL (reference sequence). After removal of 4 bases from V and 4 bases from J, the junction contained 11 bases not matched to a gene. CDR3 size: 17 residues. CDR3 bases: TGTGCCAGCAGCCGAAGAGTAGCGGGGGCCATATACAATGAGCAGTTCTTC. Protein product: CASSRRVAGAIYNEQFF.

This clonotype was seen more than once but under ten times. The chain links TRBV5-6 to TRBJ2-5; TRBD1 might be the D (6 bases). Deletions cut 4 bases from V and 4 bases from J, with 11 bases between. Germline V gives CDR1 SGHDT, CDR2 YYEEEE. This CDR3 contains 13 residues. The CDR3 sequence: CASSITTGETQYF. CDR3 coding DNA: TGTGCCAGCAGCATCACGACAGGAGAGACCCAGTACTTC. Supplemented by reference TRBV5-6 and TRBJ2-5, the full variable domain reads DAGVTQSPTHLIKTRGQQVTLRCSPKSGHDTVSWYQQALGQGPQFIFQYYEEEERQRGNFPDRFSGHQFPNYSSELNVNALLLGDSALYLCASSITTGETQYFGPGTRLLVL.

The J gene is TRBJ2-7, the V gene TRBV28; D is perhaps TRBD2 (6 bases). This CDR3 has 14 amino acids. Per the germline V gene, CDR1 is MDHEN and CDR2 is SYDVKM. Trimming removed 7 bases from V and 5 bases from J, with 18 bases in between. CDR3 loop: CASMRWGGKNEQYF. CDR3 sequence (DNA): TGTGCCAGCATGCGGTGGGGAGGAAAAAACGAGCAGTACTTC.

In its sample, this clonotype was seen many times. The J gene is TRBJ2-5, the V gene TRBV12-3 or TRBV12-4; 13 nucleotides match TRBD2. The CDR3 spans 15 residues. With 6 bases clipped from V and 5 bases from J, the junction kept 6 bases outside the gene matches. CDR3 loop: CASRTTSGGMETQYF. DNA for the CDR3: TGTGCCAGCAGAACGACTAGCGGGGGGATGGAGACCCAGTACTTC.

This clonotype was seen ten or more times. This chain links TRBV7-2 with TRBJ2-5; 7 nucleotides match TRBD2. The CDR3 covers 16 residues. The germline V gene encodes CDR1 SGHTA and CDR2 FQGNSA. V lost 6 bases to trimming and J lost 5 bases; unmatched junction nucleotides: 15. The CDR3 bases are TGTGCCAGCAGTTTACCGCGGGGGAATGAGTGGGAGACCCAGTACTTC. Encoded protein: CASSLPRGNEWETQYF.

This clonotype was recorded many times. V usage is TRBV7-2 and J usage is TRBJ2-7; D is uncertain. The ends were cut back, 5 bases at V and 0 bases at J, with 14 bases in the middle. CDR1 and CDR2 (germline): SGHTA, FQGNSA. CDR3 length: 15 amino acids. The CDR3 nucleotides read TGTGCCAGCAGCGACCAGACGACGAGCTCCTACGAGCAGTACTTC. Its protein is CASSDQTTSSYEQYF. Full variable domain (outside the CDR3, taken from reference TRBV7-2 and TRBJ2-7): GAGVSQSPSNKVTEKGKDVELRCDPISGHTALYWYRQSLGQGLEFLIYFQGNSAPDKSGLPSDRFSAERTGGSVSTLTIQRTQQEDSAVYLCASSDQTTSSYEQYFGPGTRLTVT.

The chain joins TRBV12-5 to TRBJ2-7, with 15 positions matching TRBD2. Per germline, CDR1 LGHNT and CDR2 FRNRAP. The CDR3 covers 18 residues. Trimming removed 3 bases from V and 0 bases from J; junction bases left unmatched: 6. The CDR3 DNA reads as TGTGCTAGTGGTTTAGGGACTAGCGGGGGGAGGAGCTCCTACGAGCAGTACTTC. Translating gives CASGLGTSGGRSSYEQYF.

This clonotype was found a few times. The CDR3 coding sequence is TGTGCCAGCAGTTTAGACTATCAGCCCCAGCATTTT. Translation gives CASSLDYQPQHF. The chain recombines TRBV28 with TRBJ1-5; D unresolved. The CDR3 spans 12 residues. Looked up from germline, CDR1 is MDHEN and CDR2 is SYDVKM. Trimming stripped 2 bases from V and 5 bases from J, with 4 bases between.

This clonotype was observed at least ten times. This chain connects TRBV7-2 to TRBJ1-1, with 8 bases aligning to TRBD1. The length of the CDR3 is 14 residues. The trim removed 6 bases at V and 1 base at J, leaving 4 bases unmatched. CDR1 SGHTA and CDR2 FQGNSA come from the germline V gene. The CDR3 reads CASSPGGANTEAFF. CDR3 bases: TGTGCCAGCAGTCCAGGGGGCGCGAACACTGAAGCTTTCTTT.

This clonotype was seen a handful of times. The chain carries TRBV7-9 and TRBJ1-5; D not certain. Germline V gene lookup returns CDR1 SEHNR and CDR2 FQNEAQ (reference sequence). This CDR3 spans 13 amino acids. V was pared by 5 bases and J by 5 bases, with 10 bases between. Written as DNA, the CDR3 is TGTGCCAGCAGCCCCGACTCATATCAGCCCCAGCATTTT. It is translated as CASSPDSYQPQHF.

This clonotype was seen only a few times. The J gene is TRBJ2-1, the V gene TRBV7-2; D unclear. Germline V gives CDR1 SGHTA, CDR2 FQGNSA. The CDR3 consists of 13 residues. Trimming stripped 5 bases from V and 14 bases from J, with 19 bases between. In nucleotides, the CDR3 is TGTGCCAGCAGCGTCGAGGCCCCTGCTCAGGAGTTCTTC. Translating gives CASSVEAPAQEFF.

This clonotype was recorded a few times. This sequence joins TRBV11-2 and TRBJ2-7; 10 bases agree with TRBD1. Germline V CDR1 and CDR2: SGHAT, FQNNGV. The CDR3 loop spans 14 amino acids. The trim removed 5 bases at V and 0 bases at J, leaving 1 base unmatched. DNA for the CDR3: TGTGCCAGCAGCAGGACAGGGGGCTCCTACGAGCAGTACTTC. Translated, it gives CASSRTGGSYEQYF.

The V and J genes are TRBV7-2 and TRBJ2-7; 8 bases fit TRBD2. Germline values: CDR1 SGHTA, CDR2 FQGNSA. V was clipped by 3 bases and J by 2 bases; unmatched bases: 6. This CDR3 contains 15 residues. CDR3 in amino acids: CASSLHRGGPYEQYF. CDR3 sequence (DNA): TGTGCCAGCAGCTTGCACCGGGGGGGCCCCTACGAGCAGTACTTC.

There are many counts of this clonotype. Here the CDR3 reads CASSLVGFDNEQFF. In DNA, the CDR3 is TGTGCCAGCAGCTTAGTTGGTTTTGACAATGAGCAGTTCTTC. This rearrangement joins TRBV7-6 to TRBJ2-1; no reliable D call. V was cut by 1 base and J by 5 bases, with 9 bases left in between. This CDR3 spans 14 amino acids. From germline, CDR1 is SGHVS and CDR2 FNYEAQ.

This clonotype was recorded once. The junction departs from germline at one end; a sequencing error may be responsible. CDR3 nucleotides: TGTGCCAGCATCAGGACTAGCGTTGGCGATACGCAGGATTTT. Its protein is CASIRTSVGDTQDF. The chain links TRBV7-9 to TRBJ2-3; 9 nucleotides match TRBD2. Germline V gives CDR1 SEHNR, CDR2 FQNEAQ (reference sequence). The CDR3 length is 14 residues.

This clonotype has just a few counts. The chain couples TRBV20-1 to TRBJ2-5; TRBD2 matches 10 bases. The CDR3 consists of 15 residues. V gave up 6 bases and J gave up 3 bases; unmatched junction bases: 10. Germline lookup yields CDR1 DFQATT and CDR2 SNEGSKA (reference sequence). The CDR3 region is CSAFLSGGAKETQYF. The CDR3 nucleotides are TGCAGTGCCTTCCTCAGCGGGGGGGCCAAAGAGACCCAGTACTTC.

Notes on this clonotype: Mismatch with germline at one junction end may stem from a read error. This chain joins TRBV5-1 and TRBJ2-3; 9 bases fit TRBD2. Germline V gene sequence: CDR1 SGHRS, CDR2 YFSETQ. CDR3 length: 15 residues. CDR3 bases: TGCGCCAGCAGCTTCTCCGGGACTAGCCAAGATAAGCAGTATTTT. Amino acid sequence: CASSFSGTSQDKQYF.

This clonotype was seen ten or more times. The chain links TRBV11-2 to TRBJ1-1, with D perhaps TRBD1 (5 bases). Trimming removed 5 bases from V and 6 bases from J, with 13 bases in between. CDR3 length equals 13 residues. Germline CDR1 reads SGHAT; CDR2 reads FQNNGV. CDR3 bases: TGTGCCAGCAGCCATTTCGGGGGAGCTGAAGCTTTCTTT. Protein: CASSHFGGAEAFF.

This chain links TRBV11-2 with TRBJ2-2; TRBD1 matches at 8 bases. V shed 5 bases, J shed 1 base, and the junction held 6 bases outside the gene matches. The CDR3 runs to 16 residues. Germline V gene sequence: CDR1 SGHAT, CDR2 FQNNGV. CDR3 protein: CASSQGTGWNTGELFF. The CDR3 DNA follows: TGTGCCAGCAGCCAAGGGACAGGTTGGAACACCGGGGAGCTGTTTTTT.

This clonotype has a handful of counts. This CDR3 is CASSPTNAPGVEKLFF. CDR3 sequence (DNA): TGTGCCAGCAGCCCCACCAACGCCCCAGGGGTTGAAAAACTGTTTTTT. The chain joins TRBV7-6 to TRBJ1-4; maybe TRBD1 (6 bases). Trimming removed 5 bases at V and 7 bases at J, with 20 bases between. This CDR3 has 16 residues. Germline V lookup: CDR1 SGHVS, CDR2 FNYEAQ. Full variable domain (missing parts from reference TRBV7-6 and TRBJ1-4): GAGVSQSPRYKVTKRGQDVALRCDPISGHVSLYWYRQALGQGPEFLTYFNYEAQQDKSGLPNDRFSAERPEGSISTLTIQRTEQRDSAMYRCASSPTNAPGVEKLFFGSGTQLSVL.

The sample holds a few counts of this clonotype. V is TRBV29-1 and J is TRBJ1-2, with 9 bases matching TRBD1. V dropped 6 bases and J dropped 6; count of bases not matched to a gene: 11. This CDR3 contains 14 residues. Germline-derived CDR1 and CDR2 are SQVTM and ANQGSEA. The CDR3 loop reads CSVVSGTGNHGYTF. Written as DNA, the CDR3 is TGCAGCGTCGTATCCGGGACAGGGAATCATGGCTACACCTTC.